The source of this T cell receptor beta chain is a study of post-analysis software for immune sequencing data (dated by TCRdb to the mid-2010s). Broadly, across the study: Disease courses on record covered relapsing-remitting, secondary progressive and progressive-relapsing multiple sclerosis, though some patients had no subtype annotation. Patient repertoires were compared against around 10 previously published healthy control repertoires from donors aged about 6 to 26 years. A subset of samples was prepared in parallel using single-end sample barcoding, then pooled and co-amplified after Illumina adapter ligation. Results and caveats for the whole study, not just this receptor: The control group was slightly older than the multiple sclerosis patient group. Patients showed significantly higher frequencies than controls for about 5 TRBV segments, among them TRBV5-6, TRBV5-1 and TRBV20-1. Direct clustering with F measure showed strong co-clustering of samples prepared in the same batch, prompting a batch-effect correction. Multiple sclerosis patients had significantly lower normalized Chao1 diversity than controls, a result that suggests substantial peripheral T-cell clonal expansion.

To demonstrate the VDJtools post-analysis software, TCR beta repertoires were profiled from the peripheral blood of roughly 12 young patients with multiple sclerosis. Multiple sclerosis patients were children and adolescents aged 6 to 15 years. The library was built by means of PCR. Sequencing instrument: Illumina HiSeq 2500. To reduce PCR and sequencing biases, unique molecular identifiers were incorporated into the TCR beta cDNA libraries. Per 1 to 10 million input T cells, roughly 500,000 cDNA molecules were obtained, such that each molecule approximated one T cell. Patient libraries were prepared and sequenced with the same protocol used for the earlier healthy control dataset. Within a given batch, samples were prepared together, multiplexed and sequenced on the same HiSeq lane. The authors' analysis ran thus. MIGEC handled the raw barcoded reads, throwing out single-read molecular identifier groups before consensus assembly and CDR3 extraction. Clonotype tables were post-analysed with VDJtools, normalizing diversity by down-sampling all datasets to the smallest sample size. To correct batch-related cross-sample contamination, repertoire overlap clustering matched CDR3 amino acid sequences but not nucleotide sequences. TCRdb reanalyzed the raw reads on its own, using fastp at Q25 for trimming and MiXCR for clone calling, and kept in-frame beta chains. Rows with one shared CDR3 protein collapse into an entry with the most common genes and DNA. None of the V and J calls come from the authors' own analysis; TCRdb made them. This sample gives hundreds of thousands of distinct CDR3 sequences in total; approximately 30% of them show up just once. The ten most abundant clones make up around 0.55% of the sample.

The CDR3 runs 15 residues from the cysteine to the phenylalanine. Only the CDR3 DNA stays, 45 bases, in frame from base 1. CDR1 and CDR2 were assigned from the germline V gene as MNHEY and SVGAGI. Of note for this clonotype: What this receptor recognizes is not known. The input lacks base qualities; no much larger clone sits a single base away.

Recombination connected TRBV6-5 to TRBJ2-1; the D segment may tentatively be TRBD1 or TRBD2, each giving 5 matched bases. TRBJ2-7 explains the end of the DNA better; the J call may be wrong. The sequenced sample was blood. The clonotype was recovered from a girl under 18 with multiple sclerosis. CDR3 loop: CASSFRDVRYNEQYF. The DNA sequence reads TGTGCCAGCAGTTTCCGGGACGTCCGCTACAATGAGCAGTACTTC.